By sample share, the clone carrying this T cell receptor (beta chain) is medium-sized (0.01 to 0.1%). Its antigen remains unknown. The sorted Tregs were CD4+CD25+CD127-/low cells. Adaptor-ligated barcode primers were used to amplify TRBV12-4/TRBJ1-2 clonotypes. TCRdb re-analysed the multiplex PCR reads in MiXCR, keeping a single row per CDR3 protein. The sample consists of 700 to 900 distinct CDR3 sequences, about an eighth of them appearing once. Broader study findings: Naive CD4+ cells shared approximately 12% of tumor Treg sequences. Tumor memory CD4+ T cell TCR gene usage clustered with blood and lymph node memory CD4+ cells and lymph node naive CD4+ cells.

CDR3 size: 14 residues. V gave up 7 bases and J gave up 2 bases, with 14 bases separating them. The V gene is TRBV12-3 or TRBV12-4, the J gene TRBJ1-2; perhaps TRBD1 as D (6 bases). Sequences were obtained from Tregs sorted from blood. The receptor was isolated from a female donor with breast cancer. The CDR3 region is CASTTTDRNYGYTF. CDR3 in DNA: TGTGCCAGCACTACTACGGACAGAAACTATGGCTACACCTTC.